A selection of T cell receptor beta chains follows, all from one sample in a study of T cell responses to AZD1222 COVID-19 vaccine. The table came from immunoSEQ multiplex PCR; TCRdb's copy has only in-frame clones and leaves some out. The sample lists some 140,000 clones, more than 90% seen once, with about 3% in the top ten. Sequenced material: peripheral blood, taken on day 0 of AZD1222 vaccination. Receptors were obtained from an adult in good health. Each CDR3 is given with its conserved first and last residue. The D gene is left open where the match is weak. Expanded clones get a size class; other rows say once, few or many, or leave the size out.

>NA|NA|TRBV7-9|15|TRBJ2-3
CASSWVSRGTDTQYF
TGTGCCAGCAGCTGGGTGTCGAGAGGCACAGATACGCAGTATTTT
>NA|NA|TRBV19|16|TRBJ1-5
CASRLTGTYSNQPQHF
TGTGCCAGTAGGCTAACAGGGACTTATAGCAATCAGCCCCAGCATTTT
>NA|TRBD2|TRBV24-1|13|TRBJ2-1
CATSGLGGNEQFF
TGTGCCACCAGTGGGCTCGGGGGGAATGAGCAGTTCTTC
>NA|TRBD1|TRBV20-1|15|TRBJ2-7
CSASVPGQGKYEQYF
TGCAGTGCTAGTGTCCCGGGACAGGGGAAGTACGAGCAGTACTTC
>NA|TRBD2|TRBV29-1|14|TRBJ2-2
CSGRLAGAPGELFF
TGCAGCGGACGACTAGCGGGAGCCCCCGGGGAGCTGTTTTTT
>NA|NA|TRBV5-5|13|TRBJ1-5
CASSRDDGQPQHF
TGTGCCAGCAGCAGGGATGATGGTCAGCCCCAGCATTTT
>once|TRBD2|TRBV19|15|TRBJ2-3
CASRTSGWITDTQYF
TGTGCCAGTAGGACTAGCGGGTGGATCACAGATACGCAGTATTTT
>NA|NA|TRBV6-2/TRBV6-3|14|TRBJ2-7
CASSWDPPTYEQYF
TGTGCCAGCAGTTGGGACCCACCCACCTACGAGCAGTACTTC
>NA|NA|TRBV10-3|15|TRBJ2-1
CAISEPLLGGPEQFF
TGTGCCATCAGTGAGCCCCTTCTAGGAGGGCCTGAGCAGTTCTTC
>NA|NA|TRBV10-1|15|TRBJ2-1
CASSESGVTYNEQFF
TGCGCCAGCAGTGAGTCGGGAGTGACCTACAATGAGCAGTTCTTC
>NA|NA|TRBV9|15|TRBJ2-1
CASSPPSSLENEQFF
TGTGCCAGCAGCCCCCCAAGTTCCCTGGAGAATGAGCAGTTCTTC
>NA|TRBD1|TRBV12-3/TRBV12-4|13|TRBJ1-2
CASGQGTLYGYTF
TGTGCCAGCGGACAGGGGACACTCTATGGCTACACCTTC
>once|NA|TRBV11-2|17|TRBJ2-3
CASSLTGGGYITDTQYF
TGTGCCAGCAGCTTAACTGGAGGGGGATATATCACAGATACGCAGTATTTT
>NA|NA|TRBV5-1|14|TRBJ2-1
CASSGLAGSNEQFF
TGCGCCAGCAGCGGTCTAGCAGGAAGCAATGAGCAGTTCTTC
>NA|TRBD1|TRBV19|14|TRBJ2-7
CASSPGTGSYEQYF
TGTGCCAGTAGTCCCGGGACAGGGTCCTACGAGCAGTACTTC
>NA|NA|TRBV3-1/TRBV3-2|15|TRBJ2-6
CASSQDFSGANVLTF
TGTGCCAGCAGCCAAGATTTCTCTGGGGCCAACGTCCTGACTTTC
>NA|TRBD1|TRBV5-1|14|TRBJ2-7
CASSDGQGAEEQYF
TGCGCCAGCAGCGACGGACAGGGGGCGGAAGAGCAGTACTTC
>NA|NA|TRBV7-7|15|TRBJ2-5
CASSLVRSIQETQYF
TGTGCCAGCAGCTTAGTGAGGTCAATCCAAGAGACCCAGTACTTC
>NA|NA|TRBV5-1|13|TRBJ1-5
CASSLAQDQPQHF
TGCGCCAGCAGCTTGGCACAGGATCAGCCCCAGCATTTT
>once|NA|TRBV5-1|13|TRBJ2-7
CASSLVATYEQYF
TGCGCCAGCAGCTTGGTGGCTACCTACGAGCAGTACTTC
>NA|NA|TRBV7-9|13|TRBJ2-7
CASSLEESYEQYF
TGTGCCAGCAGCTTAGAGGAATCCTACGAGCAGTACTTC
>NA|NA|TRBV3-1/TRBV3-2|11|TRBJ2-1
CASSLDNEQFF
TGTGCCAGCAGCTTGGACAATGAGCAGTTCTTC
>NA|TRBD1|TRBV7-6|15|TRBJ1-1
CASSPGTGGYTEAFF
TGTGCCAGCAGTCCCGGGACAGGGGGCTACACTGAAGCTTTCTTT
>NA|NA|TRBV5-1|15|TRBJ2-5
CASSVYRAYQETQYF
TGCGCCAGCAGCGTCTACAGGGCGTACCAAGAGACCCAGTACTTC
>NA|NA|TRBV6-6|12|TRBJ2-7
CASSYARGEQYF
TGTGCCAGCAGTTACGCGAGGGGCGAGCAGTACTTC
>NA|NA|TRBV20-1|15|TRBJ2-7
CSASYVRGSGYEQYF
TGCAGTGCTAGTTACGTCAGGGGATCGGGCTACGAGCAGTACTTC
>NA|NA|TRBV9|13|TRBJ1-1
CASSPRWNTEAFF
TGTGCCAGCAGCCCAAGGTGGAACACTGAAGCTTTCTTT
>NA|NA|TRBV20-1|15|TRBJ1-1
CSASLADGRNTEAFF
TGCAGTGCTAGTCTTGCGGACGGTCGGAACACTGAAGCTTTCTTT
>once|TRBD1|TRBV6-1|15|TRBJ2-5
CASSEQDRGYETQYF
TGTGCCAGCAGTGAGCAGGACAGGGGGTACGAGACCCAGTACTTC
>NA|TRBD2|TRBV2|15|TRBJ2-1
CASSMGTSGENEQFF
TGTGCCAGCAGTATGGGGACTAGCGGTGAGAATGAGCAGTTCTTC
>NA|TRBD1|TRBV5-1|16|TRBJ2-7
CASSLVGRQGGYEQYF
TGCGCCAGCAGCTTGGTGGGAAGACAGGGCGGCTACGAGCAGTACTTC
>once|TRBD1|TRBV4-3|18|TRBJ2-2
CASSHVRAGGRRTGELFF
TGCGCCAGCAGCCACGTACGGGCAGGGGGCCGTCGTACCGGGGAGCTGTTTTTT